This T cell receptor (beta chain) was sequenced for a study of cytomegalovirus exposure and HLA in healthy donors. Whole-study results and caveats: Equally common other TCR beta chains were less clonally expanded than HLA-associated ones, a later analysis found.

The PCR used 60 Vbeta and 13 Jbeta primers. Assay: immunoSEQ multiplex PCR; the TCRdb copy retains only in-frame clones and omits some. This sample has about 130,000 clones, with 79% found just once. This CDR3 comprises 14 residues. Trimming cost V 2 bases and J 2 bases, with 10 bases left between them. The V gene's germline CDR1 is SGHNT and CDR2 YYREEE (reference sequence). With regard to this clone: The antigen is not known.

The sample taken for sequencing was PBMCs. This chain joins TRBV5-4 and TRBJ1-1; D is undetermined. The TCR was taken from a male donor in good health and CMV-seronegative. The CDR3, as DNA: TGTGCCAGCAGCTTTACGGGAAGTAACACTGAAGCTTTCTTT. This gives the protein CASSFTGSNTEAFF.